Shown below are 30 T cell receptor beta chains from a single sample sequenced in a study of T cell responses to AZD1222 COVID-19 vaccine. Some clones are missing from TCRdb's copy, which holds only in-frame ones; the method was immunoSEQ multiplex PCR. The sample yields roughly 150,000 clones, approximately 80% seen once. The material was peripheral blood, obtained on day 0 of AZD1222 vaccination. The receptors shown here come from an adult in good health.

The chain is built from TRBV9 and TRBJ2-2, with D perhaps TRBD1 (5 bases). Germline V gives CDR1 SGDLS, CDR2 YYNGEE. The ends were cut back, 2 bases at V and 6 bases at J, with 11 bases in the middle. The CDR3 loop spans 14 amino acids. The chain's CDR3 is CASSVYRGAGELFF. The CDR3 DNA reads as TGTGCCAGCAGCGTTTATAGGGGCGCCGGGGAGCTGTTTTTT.

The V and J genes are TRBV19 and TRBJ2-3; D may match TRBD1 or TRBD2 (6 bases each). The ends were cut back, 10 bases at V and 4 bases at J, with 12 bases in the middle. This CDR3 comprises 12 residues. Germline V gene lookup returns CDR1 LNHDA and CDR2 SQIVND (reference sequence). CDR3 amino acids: CATEGGADTQYF. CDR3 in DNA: TGTGCCACCGAGGGGGGTGCAGATACGCAGTATTTT.

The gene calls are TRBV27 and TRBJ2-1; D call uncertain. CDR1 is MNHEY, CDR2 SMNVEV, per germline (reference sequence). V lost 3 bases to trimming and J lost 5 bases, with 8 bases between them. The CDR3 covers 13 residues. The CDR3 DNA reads TGTGCCAGCAGTTTGCAGGCCAACAATGAGCAGTTCTTC. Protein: CASSLQANNEQFF.

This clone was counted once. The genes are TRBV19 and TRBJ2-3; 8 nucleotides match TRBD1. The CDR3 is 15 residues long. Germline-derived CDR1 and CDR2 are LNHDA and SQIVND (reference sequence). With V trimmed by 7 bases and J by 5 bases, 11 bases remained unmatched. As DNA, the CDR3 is TGTGCCAGTAATCCCCCAGGGGGCAATGGAGATACGCAGTATTTT. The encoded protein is CASNPPGGNGDTQYF.

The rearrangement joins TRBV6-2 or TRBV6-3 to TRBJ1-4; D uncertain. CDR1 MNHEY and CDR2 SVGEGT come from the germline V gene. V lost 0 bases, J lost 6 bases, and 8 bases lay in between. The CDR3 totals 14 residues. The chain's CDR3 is CASSYSYGDEKLFF. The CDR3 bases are TGTGCCAGCAGTTACTCGTATGGGGATGAAAAACTGTTTTTT.

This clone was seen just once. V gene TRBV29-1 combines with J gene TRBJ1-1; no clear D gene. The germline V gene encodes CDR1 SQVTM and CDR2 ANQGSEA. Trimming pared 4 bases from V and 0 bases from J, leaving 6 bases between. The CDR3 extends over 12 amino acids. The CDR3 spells CSVGAVNTEAFF. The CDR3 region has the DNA TGCAGCGTTGGAGCGGTGAACACTGAAGCTTTCTTT.

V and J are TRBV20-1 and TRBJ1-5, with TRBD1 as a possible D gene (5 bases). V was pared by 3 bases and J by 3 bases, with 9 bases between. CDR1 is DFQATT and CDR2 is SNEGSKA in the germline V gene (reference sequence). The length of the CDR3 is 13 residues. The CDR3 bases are TGCAGTGCTAGTAGGGACCCCAATCAGCCCCAGCATTTT. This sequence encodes CSASRDPNQPQHF.

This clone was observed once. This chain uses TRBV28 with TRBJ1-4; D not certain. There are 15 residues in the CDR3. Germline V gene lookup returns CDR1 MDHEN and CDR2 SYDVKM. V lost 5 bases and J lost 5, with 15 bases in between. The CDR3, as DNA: TGTGCCAGCAGTCCCTTGAGTCCGGGAAATGAAAAACTGTTTTTT. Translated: CASSPLSPGNEKLFF.

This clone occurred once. Written as DNA, the CDR3 is TGTGCCAGCAGCTTGGACGGTAACTATGGCTACACCTTC. Protein: CASSLDGNYGYTF. The chain joins TRBV5-4 to TRBJ1-2; no definite D call. The CDR3 length is 13 residues. Germline CDR1 and CDR2: SGHNT and YYREEE (reference sequence). V was cut by 0 bases and J by 1 base, with 4 bases left in between. The full variable domain, in which reference TRBV5-4 and TRBJ1-2 provide the parts outside the CDR3, is ETGVTQSPTHLIKTRGQQVTLRCSSQSGHNTVSWYQQALGQGPQFIFQYYREEENGRGNFPPRFSGLQFPNYSSELNVNALELDDSALYLCASSLDGNYGYTFGSGTRLTVV.

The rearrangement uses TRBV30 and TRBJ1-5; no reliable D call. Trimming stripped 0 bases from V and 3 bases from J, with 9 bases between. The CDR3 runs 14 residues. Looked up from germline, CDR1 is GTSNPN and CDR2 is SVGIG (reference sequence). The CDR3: CAWSVPMDNQPQHF. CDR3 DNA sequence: TGTGCCTGGAGTGTACCCATGGACAATCAGCCCCAGCATTTT.

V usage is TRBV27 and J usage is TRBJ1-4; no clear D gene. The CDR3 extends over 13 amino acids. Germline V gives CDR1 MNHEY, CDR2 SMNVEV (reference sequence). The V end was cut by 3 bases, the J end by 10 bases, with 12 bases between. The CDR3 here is CASSFSGFGKLFF. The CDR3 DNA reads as TGTGCCAGCAGTTTCAGCGGGTTCGGAAAACTGTTTTTT. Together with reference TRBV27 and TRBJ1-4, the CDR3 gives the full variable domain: EAQVTQNPRYLITVTGKKLTVTCSQNMNHEYMSWYRQDPGLGLRQIYYSMNVEVTDKGDVPEGYKVSRKEKRNFPLILESPSPNQTSLYFCASSFSGFGKLFFGSGTQLSVL.

CDR3 in DNA: TGTGCCAGCAGCCGACAGGGATTTACCGGGGAGCTGTTTTTT. This translates into CASSRQGFTGELFF. The chain couples TRBV28 to TRBJ2-2; TRBD1 agrees at 7 bases. V lost 6 bases and J lost 5; bases outside the gene matches: 6. Germline V gene sequence: CDR1 MDHEN, CDR2 SYDVKM. This CDR3 contains 14 residues.

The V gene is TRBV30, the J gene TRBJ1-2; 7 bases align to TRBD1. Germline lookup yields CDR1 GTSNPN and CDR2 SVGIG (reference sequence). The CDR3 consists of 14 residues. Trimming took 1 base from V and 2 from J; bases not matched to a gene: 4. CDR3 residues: CAWSGPQGNYGYTF. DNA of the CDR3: TGTGCCTGGAGTGGCCCACAGGGGAACTATGGCTACACCTTC.

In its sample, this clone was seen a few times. CDR3 bases: TGTGCCAGCAGCGTAAGAAGCCAGGGAGGCGAAAAACTGTTTTTT. This translates into CASSVRSQGGEKLFF. The chain uses TRBV7-9 and TRBJ1-4; maybe TRBD1 (5 bases). V was pared by 5 bases and J by 8 bases, with 18 bases between. The CDR3 has 15 amino acids. The germline V gene has CDR1 SEHNR and CDR2 FQNEAQ (reference sequence). Variable domain in full (rest from reference TRBV7-9 and TRBJ1-4): DTGVSQNPRHKITKRGQNVTFRCDPISEHNRLYWYRQTLGQGPEFLTYFQNEAQLEKSRLLSDRFSAERPKGSFSTLEIQRTEQGDSAMYLCASSVRSQGGEKLFFGSGTQLSVL.

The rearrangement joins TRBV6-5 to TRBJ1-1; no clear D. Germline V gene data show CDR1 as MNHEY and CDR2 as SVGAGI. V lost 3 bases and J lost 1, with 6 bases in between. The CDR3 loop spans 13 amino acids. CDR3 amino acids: CASSYISNTEAFF. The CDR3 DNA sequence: TGTGCCAGCAGTTATATCTCGAACACTGAAGCTTTCTTT.

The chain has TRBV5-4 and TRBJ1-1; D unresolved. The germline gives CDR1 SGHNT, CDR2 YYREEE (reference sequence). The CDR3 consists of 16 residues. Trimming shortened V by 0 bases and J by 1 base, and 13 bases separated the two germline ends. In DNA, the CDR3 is TGTGCCAGCAGCTTGGCCGGTGGCAGAAGGAACACTGAAGCTTTCTTT. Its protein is CASSLAGGRRNTEAFF.

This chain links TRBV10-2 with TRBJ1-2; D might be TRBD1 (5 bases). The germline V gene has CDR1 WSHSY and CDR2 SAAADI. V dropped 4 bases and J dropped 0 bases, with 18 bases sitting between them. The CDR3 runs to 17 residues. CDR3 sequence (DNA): TGCGCCAGCAGTGTTGGGAAGGGACTCTTAGCTAACTATGGCTACACCTTC. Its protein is CASSVGKGLLANYGYTF.

The CDR3 nucleotides are TGTGCCAGCAGCACGAGACAGGGGAGGGCTGAAGCTTTCTTT. Its protein is CASSTRQGRAEAFF. The chain employs TRBV3-1 (or the pseudogene TRBV3-2) and TRBJ1-1; 8 bases are shared with TRBD1. Germline-derived CDR1 and CDR2 are LGHDT and YNNKEL (reference sequence). The V and J ends lost 5 bases and 6 bases, in that order; junction bases with no gene match: 8. There are 14 residues in the CDR3.

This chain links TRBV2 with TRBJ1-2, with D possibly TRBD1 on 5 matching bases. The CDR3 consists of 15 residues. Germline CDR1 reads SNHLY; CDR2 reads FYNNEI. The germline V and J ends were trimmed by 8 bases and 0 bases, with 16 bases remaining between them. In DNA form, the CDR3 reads TGTGCCAGCCGACTTCTACAGGTAGCTAACTATGGCTACACCTTC. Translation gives CASRLLQVANYGYTF.

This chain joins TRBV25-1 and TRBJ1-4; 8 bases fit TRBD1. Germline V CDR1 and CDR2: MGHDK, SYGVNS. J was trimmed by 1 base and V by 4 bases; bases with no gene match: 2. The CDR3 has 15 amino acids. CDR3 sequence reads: CASSADRGTNEKLFF. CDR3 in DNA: TGTGCCAGCAGTGCCGACAGGGGAACTAATGAAAAACTGTTTTTT.

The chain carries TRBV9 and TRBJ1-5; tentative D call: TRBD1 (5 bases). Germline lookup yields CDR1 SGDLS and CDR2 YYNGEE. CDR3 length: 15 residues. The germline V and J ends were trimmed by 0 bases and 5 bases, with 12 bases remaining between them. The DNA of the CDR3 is TGTGCCAGCAGCGTAGATGGGGGAGTTCATCAGCCCCAGCATTTT. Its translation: CASSVDGGVHQPQHF.

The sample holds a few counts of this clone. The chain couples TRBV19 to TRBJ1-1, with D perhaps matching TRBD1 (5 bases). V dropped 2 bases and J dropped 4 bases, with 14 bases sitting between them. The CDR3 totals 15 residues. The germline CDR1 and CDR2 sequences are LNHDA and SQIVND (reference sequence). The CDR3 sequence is CASSIREAGRTEAFF. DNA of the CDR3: TGTGCCAGTAGTATAAGAGAGGCAGGGCGCACTGAAGCTTTCTTT.

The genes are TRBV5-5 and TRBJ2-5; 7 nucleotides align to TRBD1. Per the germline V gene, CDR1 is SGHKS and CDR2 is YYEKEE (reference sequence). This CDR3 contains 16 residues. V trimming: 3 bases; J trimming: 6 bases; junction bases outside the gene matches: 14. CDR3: CASSSRADRSAQTQYF. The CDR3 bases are TGTGCCAGCAGCTCGCGAGCGGACAGGAGCGCGCAGACCCAGTACTTC.

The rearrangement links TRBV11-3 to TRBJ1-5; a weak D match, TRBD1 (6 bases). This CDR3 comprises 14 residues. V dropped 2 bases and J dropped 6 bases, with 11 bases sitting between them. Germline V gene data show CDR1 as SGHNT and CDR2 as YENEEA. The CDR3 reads CASSLTGNSQPQHF. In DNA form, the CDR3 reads TGTGCCAGCAGCTTAACAGGGAATAGTCAGCCCCAGCATTTT.

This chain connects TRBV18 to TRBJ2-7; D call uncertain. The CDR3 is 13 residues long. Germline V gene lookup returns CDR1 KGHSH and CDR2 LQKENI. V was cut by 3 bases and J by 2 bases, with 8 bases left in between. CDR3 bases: TGTGCCAGCTCACCGATAGACACCTACGAGCAGTACTTC. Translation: CASSPIDTYEQYF.

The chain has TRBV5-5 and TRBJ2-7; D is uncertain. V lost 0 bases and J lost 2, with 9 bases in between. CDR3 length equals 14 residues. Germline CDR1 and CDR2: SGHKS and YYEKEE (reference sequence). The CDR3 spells CASSLVQRTYEQYF. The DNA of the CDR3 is TGTGCCAGCAGCTTGGTACAGAGAACCTACGAGCAGTACTTC.

The CDR3 sequence: CASSLGNGGSNQPQHF. Written as DNA, the CDR3 is TGCGCCAGCAGCTTGGGGAATGGGGGTAGCAATCAGCCCCAGCATTTT. V gene TRBV5-1 combines with J gene TRBJ1-5, with a tentative D call TRBD1 (5 bases). CDR3 length equals 16 residues. Trimming left V 0 bases short and J 0 bases short, with 10 bases between. Germline V lookup: CDR1 SGHRS, CDR2 YFSETQ.

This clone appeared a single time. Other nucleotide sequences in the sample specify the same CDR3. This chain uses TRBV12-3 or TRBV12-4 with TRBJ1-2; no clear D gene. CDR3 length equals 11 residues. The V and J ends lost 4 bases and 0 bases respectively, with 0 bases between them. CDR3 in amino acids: CASSSNYGYTF. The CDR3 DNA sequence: TGTGCCAGCAGTTCTAACTATGGCTACACCTTC.

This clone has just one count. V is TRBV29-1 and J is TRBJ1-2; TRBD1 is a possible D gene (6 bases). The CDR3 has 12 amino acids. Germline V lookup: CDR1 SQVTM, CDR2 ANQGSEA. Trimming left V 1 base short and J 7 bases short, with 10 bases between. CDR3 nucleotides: TGCAGCGTTGAAGTGGGGGCAGGTGGCTACACCTTC. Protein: CSVEVGAGGYTF.

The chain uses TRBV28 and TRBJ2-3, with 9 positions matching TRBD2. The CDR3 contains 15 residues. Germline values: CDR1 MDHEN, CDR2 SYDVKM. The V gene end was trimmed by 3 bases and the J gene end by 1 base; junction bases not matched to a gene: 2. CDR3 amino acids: CASSFWTSGTDTQYF. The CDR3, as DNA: TGTGCCAGCAGTTTTTGGACTAGCGGCACAGATACGCAGTATTTT.